This section outlines one T cell receptor beta chain sequence together with its context. Its antigen is currently not known. The sample holds no much larger clone one base away, and base qualities are not on file. This specimen comes from a study of CD8 T cells in Susac syndrome (dated by TCRdb to between 2019 and 2020). Study-level background: The study used repertoire sequencing to test whether antigen drove CD8+ T cell activation and differentiation in Susac syndrome. The study compared CD8+ T cell repertoire clonality among 11 to 12 healthy donors, approximately 14 Susac syndrome patients and 15 or so multiple sclerosis patients. Study-wide conclusions, independent of this receptor: The number of individuals in the TCR sequencing and HLA analysis was recognized as being relatively small.

The germline V gene (reference sequence) specifies LNHNV as CDR1 and YYDKDF as CDR2. Trimming costs V 0 bases and J 3 bases, and their ends lie 18 bases apart. The CDR3 covers 18 residues, taking in both the cysteine and the phenylalanine. CDR3 DNA is the only sequence kept; it has 54 bases, read in frame from the first base. Peripheral blood CD8+ and CD4+ T cells from healthy donors, Susac syndrome patients and multiple sclerosis patients were profiled using high-throughput TCR beta sequencing. Treatment-naive patients with stable or active relapsing-remitting disease fulfilling revised McDonald criteria were used as multiple sclerosis controls. Bulk CD8+ and CD4+ T cells were purified by magnetic negative isolation, while CD8+ TEMRA cells were enriched using FACS. Blood was collected in EDTA tubes and processed within 24 hours, with PBMCs isolated through density gradient centrifugation. PBMCs intended for TCR sequencing were frozen in liquid nitrogen and were later thawed in a 37 degrees C water bath. The sorted or isolated CD4+, CD8+ and CD8+ TEMRA cells had a purity of 90% or higher.

RNA was extracted using the RNeasy kit, and roughly 0.45 to 1 microgram was reverse transcribed with random hexamers. The immunoSEQ multiplex PCR assay, covering 54 Vbeta and 13 Jbeta segments, was used to amplify TCR beta CDR3 regions. PCR amplification bias was corrected using a synthetic template baseline for primer optimization and computational correction. On the study's bioinformatics: Only productive sequences were kept, with reads annotated to V, D and J genes according to IMGT and analyzed in immunoSEQ Analyzer. Clonality was computed as one minus Shannon entropy normalized by log2 of the number of productive unique sequences. For each patient and control, public and private clones were evaluated among the 100 most prevalent clones. A clone was defined as Susac-specific if it was absent from the healthy and MS cohorts, from roughly 990 published viral clones and from other ImmuneACCESS disease sequences. TCRdb trimmed public reads at Q25 via fastp, called clones via MiXCR and kept in-frame beta chains. Rows with a matching CDR3 protein are joined into one entry that keeps the most common DNA and genes. TCRdb's processing, not the authors' own work, is the source of the V and J calls. Recorded for this sample are approximately 300,000 distinct CDR3 sequences; 65% to 90% of them occurred a single time. Roughly 0.21% of the sample belongs to the ten largest clones.

The chain links TRBV15 with TRBJ2-1; the D segment may tentatively be TRBD1 or TRBD2, each giving 7 matched bases. The TCR originated in a human donor with multiple sclerosis. What was sequenced was CD8+ T cells from PBMCs. The sequence in DNA is TGTGCCACCAGCAGAGAGTTGAGGGGGCTAGCGGACTACAATGAGCAGTTCTTC. Translated, this gives CATSRELRGLADYNEQFF.